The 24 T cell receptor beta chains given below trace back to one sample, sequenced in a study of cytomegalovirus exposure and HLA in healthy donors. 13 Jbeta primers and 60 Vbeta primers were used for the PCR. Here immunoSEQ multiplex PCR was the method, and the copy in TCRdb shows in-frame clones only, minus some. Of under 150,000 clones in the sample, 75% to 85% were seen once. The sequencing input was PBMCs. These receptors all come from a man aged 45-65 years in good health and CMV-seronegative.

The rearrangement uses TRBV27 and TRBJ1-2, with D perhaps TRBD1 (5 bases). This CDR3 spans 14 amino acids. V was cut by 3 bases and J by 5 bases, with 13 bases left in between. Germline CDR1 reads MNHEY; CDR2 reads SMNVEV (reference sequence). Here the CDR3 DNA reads TGTGCCAGCAGTTTTGGGGGGTCGGGTTATGGCTACACCTTC. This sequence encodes CASSFGGSGYGYTF.

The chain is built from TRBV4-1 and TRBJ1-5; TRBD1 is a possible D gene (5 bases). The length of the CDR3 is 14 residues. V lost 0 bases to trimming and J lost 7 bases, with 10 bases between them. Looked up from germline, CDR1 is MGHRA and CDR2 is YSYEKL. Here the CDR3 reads CASSQDFREQPQHF. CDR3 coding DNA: TGCGCCAGCAGCCAAGATTTCAGGGAACAGCCCCAGCATTTT.

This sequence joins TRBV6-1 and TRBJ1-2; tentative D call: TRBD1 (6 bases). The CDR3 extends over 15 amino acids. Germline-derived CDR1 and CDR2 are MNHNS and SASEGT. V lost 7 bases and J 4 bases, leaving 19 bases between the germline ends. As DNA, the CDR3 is TGTGCCAGCACCGGCAGGGGATCGTGGGTCTATGGCTACACCTTC. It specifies CASTGRGSWVYGYTF.

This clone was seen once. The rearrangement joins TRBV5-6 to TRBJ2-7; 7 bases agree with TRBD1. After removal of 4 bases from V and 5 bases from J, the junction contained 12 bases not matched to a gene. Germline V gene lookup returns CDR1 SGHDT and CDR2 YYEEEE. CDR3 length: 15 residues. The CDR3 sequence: CASSVQGTFANEQYF. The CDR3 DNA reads TGTGCCAGCAGCGTACAGGGGACCTTTGCTAACGAGCAGTACTTC.

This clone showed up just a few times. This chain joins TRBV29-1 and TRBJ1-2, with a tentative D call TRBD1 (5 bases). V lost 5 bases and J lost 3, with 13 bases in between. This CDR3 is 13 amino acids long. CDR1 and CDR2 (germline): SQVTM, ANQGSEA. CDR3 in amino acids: CSVTRQTDYGYTF. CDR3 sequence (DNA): TGCAGCGTTACCAGACAGACTGACTATGGCTACACCTTC.

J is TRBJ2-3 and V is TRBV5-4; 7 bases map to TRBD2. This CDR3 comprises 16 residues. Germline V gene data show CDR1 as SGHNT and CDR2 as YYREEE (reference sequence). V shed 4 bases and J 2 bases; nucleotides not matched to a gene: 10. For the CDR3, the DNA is TGTGCCAGCAGCCCAAGTGCTAGCGGCTACACAGATACGCAGTATTTT. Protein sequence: CASSPSASGYTDTQYF.

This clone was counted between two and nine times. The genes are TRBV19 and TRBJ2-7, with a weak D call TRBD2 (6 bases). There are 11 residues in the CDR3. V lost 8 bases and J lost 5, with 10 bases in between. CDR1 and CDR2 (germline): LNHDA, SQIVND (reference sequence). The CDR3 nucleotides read TGTGCCAGTCGCGGGATCCACGAGCAGTACTTC. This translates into CASRGIHEQYF.

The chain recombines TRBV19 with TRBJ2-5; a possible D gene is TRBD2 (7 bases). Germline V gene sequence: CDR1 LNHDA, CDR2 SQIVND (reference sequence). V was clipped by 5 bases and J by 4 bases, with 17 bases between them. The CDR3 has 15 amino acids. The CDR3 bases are TGTGCCAGTAGTGGACCGGGCCGGGGGGCAGAGACCCAGTACTTC. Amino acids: CASSGPGRGAETQYF.

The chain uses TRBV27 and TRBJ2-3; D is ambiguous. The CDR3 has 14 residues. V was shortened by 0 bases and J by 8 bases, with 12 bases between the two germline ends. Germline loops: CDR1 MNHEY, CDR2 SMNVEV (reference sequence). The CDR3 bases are TGTGCCAGCAGTTTATCGACGCGGCCGGGTACGCAGTATTTT. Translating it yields CASSLSTRPGTQYF.

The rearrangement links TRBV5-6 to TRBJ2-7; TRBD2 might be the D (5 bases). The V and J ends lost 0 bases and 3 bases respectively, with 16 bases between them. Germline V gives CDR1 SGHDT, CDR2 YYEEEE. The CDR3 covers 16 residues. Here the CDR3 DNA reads TGTGCCAGCAGCTTGGGAAAGCCCTCCGCGGGCTACGAGCAGTACTTC. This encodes CASSLGKPSAGYEQYF.

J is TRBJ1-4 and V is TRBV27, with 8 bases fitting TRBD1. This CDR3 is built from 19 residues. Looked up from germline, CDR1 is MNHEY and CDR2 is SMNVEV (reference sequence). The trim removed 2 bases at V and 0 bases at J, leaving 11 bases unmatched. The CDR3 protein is CASSLGTGGSFATNEKLFF. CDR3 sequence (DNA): TGTGCCAGCAGTTTAGGAACAGGGGGATCATTTGCAACTAATGAAAAACTGTTTTTT.

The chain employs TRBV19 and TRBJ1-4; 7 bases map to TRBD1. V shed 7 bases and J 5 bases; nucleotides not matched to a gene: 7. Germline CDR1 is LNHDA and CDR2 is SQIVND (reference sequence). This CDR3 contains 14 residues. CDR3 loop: CASNKQGRNEKLFF. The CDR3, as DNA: TGTGCCAGTAACAAACAGGGGAGGAATGAAAAACTGTTTTTT.

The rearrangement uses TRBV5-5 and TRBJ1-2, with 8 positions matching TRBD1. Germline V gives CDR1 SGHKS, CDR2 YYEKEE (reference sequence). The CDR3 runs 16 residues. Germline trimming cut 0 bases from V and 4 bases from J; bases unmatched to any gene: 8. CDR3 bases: TGTGCCAGCAGCTTGGGGGCCGGACAGGGACTCTATGGCTACACCTTC. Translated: CASSLGAGQGLYGYTF.

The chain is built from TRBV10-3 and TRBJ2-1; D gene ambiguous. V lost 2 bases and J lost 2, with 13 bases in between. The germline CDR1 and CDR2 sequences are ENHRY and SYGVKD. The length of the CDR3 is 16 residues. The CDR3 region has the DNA TGTGCCATCAGTGAGAGGAGTGGTCGGACCTACAATGAGCAGTTCTTC. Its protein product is CAISERSGRTYNEQFF.

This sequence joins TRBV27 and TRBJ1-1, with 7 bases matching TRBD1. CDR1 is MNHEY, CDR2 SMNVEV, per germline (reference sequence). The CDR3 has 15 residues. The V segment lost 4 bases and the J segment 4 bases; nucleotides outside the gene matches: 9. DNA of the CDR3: TGTGCCAGCAGTTCCGCCGGGACAGACGGCACTGAAGCTTTCTTT. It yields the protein CASSSAGTDGTEAFF.

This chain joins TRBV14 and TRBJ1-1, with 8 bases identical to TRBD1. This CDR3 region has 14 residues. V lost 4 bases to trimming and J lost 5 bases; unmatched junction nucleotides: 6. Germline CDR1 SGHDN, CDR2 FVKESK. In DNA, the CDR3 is TGTGCCAGCAGCCCCTCAACAGGGGGAACTGAAGCTTTCTTT. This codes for CASSPSTGGTEAFF. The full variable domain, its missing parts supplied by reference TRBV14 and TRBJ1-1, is EAGVTQFPSHSVIEKGQTVTLRCDPISGHDNLYWYRRVMGKEIKFLLHFVKESKQDESGMPNNRFLAERTGGTYSTLKVQPAELEDSGVYFCASSPSTGGTEAFFGQGTRLTVV.

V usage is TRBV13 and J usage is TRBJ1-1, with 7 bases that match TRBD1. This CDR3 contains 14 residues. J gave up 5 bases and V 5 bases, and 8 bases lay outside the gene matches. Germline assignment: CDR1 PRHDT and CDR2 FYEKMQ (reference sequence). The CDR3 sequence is CASSPRTGYTEAFF. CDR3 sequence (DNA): TGTGCCAGCAGCCCAAGGACAGGATATACTGAAGCTTTCTTT.

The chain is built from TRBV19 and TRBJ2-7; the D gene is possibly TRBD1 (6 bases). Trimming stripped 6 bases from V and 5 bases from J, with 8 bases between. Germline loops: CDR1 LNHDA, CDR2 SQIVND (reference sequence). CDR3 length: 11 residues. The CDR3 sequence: CASSQGHEQYF. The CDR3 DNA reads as TGTGCCAGTAGCCAGGGGCACGAGCAGTACTTC.

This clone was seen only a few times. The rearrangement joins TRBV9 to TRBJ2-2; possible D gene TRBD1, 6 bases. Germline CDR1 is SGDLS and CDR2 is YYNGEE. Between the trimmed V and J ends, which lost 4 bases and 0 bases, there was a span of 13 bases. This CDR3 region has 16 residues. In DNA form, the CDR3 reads TGTGCCAGCAGCCCGACCGGGACAACGAACACCGGGGAGCTGTTTTTT. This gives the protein CASSPTGTTNTGELFF. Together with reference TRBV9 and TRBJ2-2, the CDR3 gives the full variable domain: DSGVTQTPKHLITATGQRVTLRCSPRSGDLSVYWYQQSLDQGLQFLIQYYNGEERAKGNILERFSAQQFPDLHSELNLSSLELGDSALYFCASSPTGTTNTGELFFGEGSRLTVL.

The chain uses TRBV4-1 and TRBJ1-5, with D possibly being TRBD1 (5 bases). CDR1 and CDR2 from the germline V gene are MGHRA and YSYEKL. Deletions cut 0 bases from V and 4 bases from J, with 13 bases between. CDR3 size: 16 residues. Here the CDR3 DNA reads TGCGCCAGCAGCCAAGAGGGTAGGGGAGGGAATCAGCCCCAGCATTTT. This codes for CASSQEGRGGNQPQHF.

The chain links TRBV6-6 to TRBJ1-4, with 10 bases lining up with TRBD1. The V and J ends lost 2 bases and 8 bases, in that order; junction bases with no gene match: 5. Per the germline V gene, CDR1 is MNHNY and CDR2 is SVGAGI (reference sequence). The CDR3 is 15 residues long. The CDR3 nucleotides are TGTGCCAGCAGTTACGGTGGGACAGGGGTCGAAAAACTGTTTTTT. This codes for CASSYGGTGVEKLFF.

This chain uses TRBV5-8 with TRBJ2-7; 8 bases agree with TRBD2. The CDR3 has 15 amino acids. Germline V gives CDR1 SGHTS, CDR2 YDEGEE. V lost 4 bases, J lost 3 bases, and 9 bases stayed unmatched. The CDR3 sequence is CASSEEGLAGYEQYF. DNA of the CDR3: TGTGCCAGCAGCGAGGAGGGGCTAGCGGGCTACGAGCAGTACTTC.

The CDR3 DNA reads as TGCGCCAGCAGCTTGGAGGGGCCTGAAGCTTTCTTT. Protein product: CASSLEGPEAFF. The V gene is TRBV5-1, the J gene TRBJ1-1; a weak D match, TRBD1 (5 bases). CDR1 is SGHRS, CDR2 YFSETQ, per germline. Trimming removed 0 bases at V and 6 bases at J, with 6 bases between. There are 12 residues in the CDR3. Supplemented by reference TRBV5-1 and TRBJ1-1, the full variable domain reads KAGVTQTPRYLIKTRGQQVTLSCSPISGHRSVSWYQQTPGQGLQFLFEYFSETQRNKGNFPGRFSGRQFSNSRSEMNVSTLELGDSALYLCASSLEGPEAFFGQGTRLTVV.

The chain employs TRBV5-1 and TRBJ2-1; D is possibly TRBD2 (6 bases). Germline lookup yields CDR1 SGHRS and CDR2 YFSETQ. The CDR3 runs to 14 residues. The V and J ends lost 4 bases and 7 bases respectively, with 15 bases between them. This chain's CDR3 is CASSPAGAGNEQFF. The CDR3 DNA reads TGCGCCAGCAGCCCGGCCGGCGCGGGAAATGAGCAGTTCTTC.